Sequencing of this T cell receptor beta chain was carried out in a study of cytomegalovirus exposure and HLA in healthy donors. Germline loops: CDR1 SGHRS, CDR2 YFSETQ. There are 18 residues in the CDR3. Trimming cost V 5 bases and J 5 bases; bases outside gene matches: 17. PCR amplification relied on 60 Vbeta primers (plus 13 Jbeta primers). This table comes from immunoSEQ multiplex PCR, and its TCRdb copy is limited to in-frame clones, with some not included. Of 130,000 to 150,000 clones listed, roughly 80% are singletons. Sequenced material: PBMCs. The V call is TRBV5-1, the J call TRBJ2-2, with 8 bases lining up with TRBD2. This TCR derives from a female donor in good health and CMV-seronegative. CDR3 sequence reads: CASSFLGLSGGQTGELFF. The DNA of the CDR3 is TGCGCCAGCAGTTTCCTTGGTCTATCGGGAGGGCAGACCGGGGAGCTGTTTTTT.